This T cell receptor beta chain is drawn from a study of cytomegalovirus exposure and HLA in healthy donors. Sequenced by immunoSEQ multiplex PCR; TCRdb stores in-frame clones only, minus some. The sample records roughly 300,000 clones, around 90% being singletons. Sample: PBMCs. The sequence was obtained from a woman aged 25 to 39 in good health and CMV-seropositive.

DNA of the CDR3: TGTGCCAGCAGCAGGGGGCTTAATGGCTACACCTTC. This gives the protein CASSRGLNGYTF. This sequence joins TRBV28 and TRBJ1-2; 8 nucleotides match TRBD1. The length of the CDR3 is 12 residues. Germline V gene data show CDR1 as MDHEN and CDR2 as SYDVKM. After removal of 6 bases from V and 6 bases from J, the junction contained 3 bases not matched to a gene.